This is a list of T cell receptor beta chains from one sample in a study of shared clonotypes between healthy human individuals. Sequencing was performed with immunoSEQ multiplex PCR; in TCRdb, only in-frame clones are kept and a portion is missing. The repertoire holds 2 million to 2.5 million clones, approximately 93% seen once, with 0.35% to 0.45% in the top ten. Sequenced input: naive CD4+ T cells from PBMCs. The receptors shown here come from a man between 18 and 29 years old in good health. Some clones in this sample may be carry-over from other donors' samples. The conserved cysteine and the conserved F or W are not part of the CDR3 here. Each record gives: V gene, CDR3 protein.

TRBV30 ACTGGYT
TRBV29-1 SVDRGFGTEAF
TRBV16 ASSPGQNYGYT
TRBV25-1 ASSRTGGVYGYT
TRBV10-3 AIRAYGYT
TRBV28 ASSAPQRKRTQY
TRBV28 ASSFPISTDTQY
TRBV18 ASSPTADSFPVGQF
TRBV5-1 ASSWGTRAHVHEQY
TRBV27 ASSPDQGAGSYT
TRBV5-1 ASSLVASSGELF
TRBV19 ASAKGFRSGTQSDQPQH
TRBV6-1 ASSEGRFYEQY
TRBV27 ASSLSPGNIQY
TRBV30 AWDGTEKLF
TRBV7-9 ASSNLAGGTYEQY
TRBV6-5 ASSYRGTSSYGYT
TRBV5-8 ASSPLDRGLTEAF
TRBV5-4 ASSLGSGANVLT
TRBV29-1 SATRGTALINEQF
TRBV29-1 SVPRDRGDTGELF
TRBV27 ASSSRGGYGYT
TRBV5-1 ASSLAGQVRSGQY
TRBV6-5 ASGLQGWHGYT
TRBV6-6 ASSYRGGVTDTQY
TRBV5-1 ASSPRNPSTDTQY
TRBV7-2 ASSHPGAFDNQPQH
TRBV11-2 ASSFGGPTDTQY
TRBV6-5 ATTRPGGRSTEAF
TRBV30 AWSSALQGVASADTQY
TRBV5-1 ASSLQLAIGGNEQF
TRBV1 TSSRTEESYEQY
TRBV4-2 ASSQGDTAF
TRBV5-1 ASSQHPYPSPGQNYGYT
TRBV5-1 ASSLNGQFYEQY
TRBV6-5 ASSYGGSGLEQF